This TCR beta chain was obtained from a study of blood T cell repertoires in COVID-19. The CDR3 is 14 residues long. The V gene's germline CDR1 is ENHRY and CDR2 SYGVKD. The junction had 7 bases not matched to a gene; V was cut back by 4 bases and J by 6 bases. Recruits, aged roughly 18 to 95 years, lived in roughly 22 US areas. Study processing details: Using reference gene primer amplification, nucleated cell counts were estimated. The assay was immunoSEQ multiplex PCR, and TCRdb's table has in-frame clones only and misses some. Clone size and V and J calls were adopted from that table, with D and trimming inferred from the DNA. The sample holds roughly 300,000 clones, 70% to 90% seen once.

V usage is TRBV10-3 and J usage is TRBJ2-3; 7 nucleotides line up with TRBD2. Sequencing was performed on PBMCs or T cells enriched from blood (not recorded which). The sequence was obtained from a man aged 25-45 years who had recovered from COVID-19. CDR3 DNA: TGTGCCATCAGTGGCGCCGGGAGGTCGGATACGCAGTATTTT. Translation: CAISGAGRSDTQYF.